This TCR beta chain was documented in a study of CXCR3-negative and CXCR3-positive naive CD8 T cells. Overall study results and limits: More hydrophobic TRB CDR3s occurred in CXCR3-positive than in CXCR3-negative naive cells. Naive cells used TRBV-TRBJ genes in much the same way whether CXCR3-negative or CXCR3-positive; memory cells did not.

UMI-labeled 5' RACE yielded the TRB cDNA libraries. Reprocessing the 5' RACE reads, TCRdb reports a single entry for every CDR3 protein and omits DNA. The table lists more than 6,000 distinct CDR3 sequences. As for this clonotype: The antigen is unknown.

Definition of naive CD8+ T cells rested on a CD45RO-CCR7+CD27+CD95- profile. Germline-derived CDR1 and CDR2 are ENHRY and SYGVKD. There are 14 residues in the CDR3. The sequencing sample was made of naive CXCR3+ CD8+ T cells from blood. Noted subset: CD45RO-CCR7+CD27+CD95- naive CD8+ T cells expressing CXCR3 (TNR3+). This TCR derives from a human donor in good health. Some clones in this sample may be carry-over from other donors' samples. The J gene is TRBJ2-1, the V gene TRBV10-3; the D call of TRBD1 rests on TCRdb alone, since no DNA is present to check it. The CDR3 region is CAISAGQGYNEQFF.